Listed here are 13 T cell receptor beta chains from one sample, sequenced in a study of T-cell memory formation after mild COVID-19 listed by TCRdb under 2021. The library relied on 5' RACE. Sequencing used an Illumina NovaSeq 6000. The public sequencing data were trimmed at Q25 with fastp and processed into clonotypes with MiXCR by TCRdb, which kept only in-frame beta chains. A single entry per CDR3 protein holds the most common genes and DNA from its merged rows. The sample table shows about 430,000 distinct CDR3 sequences, and roughly 18% are seen once. The leading ten clones occupy 20% to 25% of the sample. Sequences were obtained from PBMCs or a T cell subset sorted from them (not recorded which). These receptors were obtained from a man younger than 35 who had mild COVID-19 (a few samples of this study predate the infection). The sample titles of this study are shuffled in the database, so cell type and time point are left out; the donor was told from shared clones.

With respect to this clonotype: Its ends do not fully match the called genes, so a read error is possible. The V call is TRBV4-1, the J call TRBJ2-5; weak D call: TRBD2 (6 bases). There are 16 residues in the CDR3. Germline CDR1 MGHRA, CDR2 YSYEKL. CDR3 residues: CDSSRIVAGKEETQYF. CDR3 nucleotides: TGCGACAGCAGCCGGATTGTGGCGGGGAAGGAAGAGACCCAGTACTTC.

There are a few counts of this clonotype. V gene TRBV27 combines with J gene TRBJ2-2, with D hard to call. The CDR3 contains 13 residues. The germline V gene encodes CDR1 MNHEY and CDR2 SMNVEV (reference sequence). Trimming took off 1 base at V and 6 bases at J, with 6 bases between the two ends. This chain's CDR3 is CASSLLMAGELFF. The CDR3 DNA reads TGTGCCAGCAGTTTATTGATGGCCGGGGAGCTGTTTTTT.

This clonotype was counted ten times or more. J is TRBJ2-1 and V is TRBV7-3, with 10 bases fitting TRBD2. The length of the CDR3 is 14 residues. CDR1 is SGHTA and CDR2 is FQGTGA in the germline V gene. V lost 4 bases and J lost 4; bases outside the gene matches: 1. CDR3 coding DNA: TGTGCCAGCAGCTCGACTAGCGGGTACAATGAGCAGTTCTTC. Translating it yields CASSSTSGYNEQFF.

This clonotype was observed a few times. The chain is built from TRBV5-1 and TRBJ2-3; 8 bases are a match to TRBD2. Unmatched junction bases numbered 9, after V lost 4 bases and J lost 2 bases. This CDR3 contains 16 residues. Germline-derived CDR1 and CDR2 are SGHRS and YFSETQ. The CDR3, as DNA: TGCGCCAGCAGCATCGAAGCGGGGGCGTTCACAGATACGCAGTATTTT. As protein: CASSIEAGAFTDTQYF.

The V call is TRBV4-3, the J call TRBJ2-1; TRBD2 matches 7 bases. This CDR3 comprises 18 residues. Trimming took 0 bases from V and 3 from J; bases not matched to a gene: 11. Germline V gene sequence: CDR1 LGHNA, CDR2 YSLEER. CDR3 in amino acids: CASSQDFRTRALYNEQFF. The DNA of the CDR3 is TGCGCCAGCAGCCAAGATTTCCGGACTAGGGCCCTCTACAATGAGCAGTTCTTC.

In this sample, this clonotype turned up a few times. The V gene is TRBV27, the J gene TRBJ2-5; 7 positions match TRBD2. The junction had 2 bases not matched to a gene; V was cut back by 4 bases and J by 3 bases. The CDR3 has 13 residues. Germline CDR1 is MNHEY and CDR2 is SMNVEV (reference sequence). CDR3 sequence reads: CASSYRGEETQYF. DNA of the CDR3: TGTGCCAGCAGTTACCGGGGGGAAGAGACCCAGTACTTC.

This clonotype was seen a handful of times. The chain has TRBV11-2 and TRBJ2-1, with 7 bases identical to TRBD1. The V gene end was trimmed by 4 bases and the J gene end by 9 bases; junction bases not matched to a gene: 3. This CDR3 is 12 amino acids long. CDR1 is SGHAT, CDR2 FQNNGV, per germline. CDR3 sequence (DNA): TGTGCCAGCAGCTACAGGGGTACTGAGCAGTTCTTC. It yields the protein CASSYRGTEQFF.

At least ten counts were recorded for this clonotype. This chain links TRBV12-3 or TRBV12-4 with TRBJ2-3; 7 bases match TRBD1. The CDR3 covers 13 residues. J was trimmed by 4 bases and V by 5 bases; bases with no gene match: 3. The CDR3 DNA is TGTGCCAGCAGTCCTACAGGGGCAGATACGCAGTATTTT. It yields the protein CASSPTGADTQYF.

The chain combines TRBV28 with TRBJ2-3; D may be TRBD1 (5 bases). The germline CDR1 and CDR2 sequences are MDHEN and SYDVKM. The CDR3 consists of 15 residues. Trimming cost V 3 bases and J 1 base, with 11 bases left between them. The DNA of the CDR3 is TGTGCCAGCAGTTTTGGGGCAATTCGCACAGATACGCAGTATTTT. It is translated as CASSFGAIRTDTQYF.

The gene calls are TRBV4-1 and TRBJ2-1; D is perhaps TRBD1 (6 bases). Germline-derived CDR1 and CDR2 are MGHRA and YSYEKL. V lost 0 bases and J lost 7, with 16 bases in between. The CDR3 consists of 16 residues. The CDR3 protein is CASSQDGYVGGNEQFF. For the CDR3, the DNA is TGCGCCAGCAGCCAAGATGGGTACGTAGGGGGAAATGAGCAGTTCTTC.

This chain uses TRBV4-3 with TRBJ1-5, with D possibly being TRBD1 (5 bases). This CDR3 region has 13 residues. The ends were cut back, 3 bases at V and 7 bases at J, with 10 bases in the middle. Germline CDR1 LGHNA, CDR2 YSLEER. The CDR3 loop is CASSHGQRQPQHF. The CDR3 bases are TGCGCCAGCAGCCATGGACAACGCCAGCCCCAGCATTTT.

The table lists this clonotype with many counts. CDR3 coding DNA: TGTGCCATCAGTGTGGGGACGTATCCTCCGAGCAATGAGCAGTTCTTC. It codes for CAISVGTYPPSNEQFF. The chain carries TRBV10-3 and TRBJ2-1; either TRBD1 or TRBD2 may fit D (5 bases each). Deletions cut 4 bases from V and 6 bases from J, with 19 bases between. This CDR3 is 16 amino acids long. Germline V gives CDR1 ENHRY, CDR2 SYGVKD.

V is TRBV30 and J is TRBJ2-7, with 7 nucleotides matching TRBD1. The CDR3 is 13 residues long. Germline trimming cut 2 bases from V and 2 bases from J; bases unmatched to any gene: 3. Germline CDR1 reads GTSNPN; CDR2 reads SVGIG (reference sequence). This CDR3 is CAWSRQGAYEQYF. CDR3 nucleotides: TGTGCCTGGAGTCGGCAGGGGGCCTACGAGCAGTACTTC.